This T cell receptor beta chain was obtained from a study of blood T cell repertoires in COVID-19. Using immunoSEQ multiplex PCR, the repertoire was profiled, and TCRdb retains in-frame clones only, with some absent. The sample yields roughly 260,000 clones, roughly 86% seen once. Trimming took off 0 bases at V and 5 bases at J, with 11 bases between the two ends. The germline CDR1 and CDR2 sequences are MNHEY and SMNVEV (reference sequence). This CDR3 has 14 amino acids. The chain uses TRBV27 and TRBJ2-7; D gene unclear. Sequencing was done on a sample of peripheral blood. The sequence came from a woman younger than 45 with COVID-19, enrolled during active disease. The CDR3 is CASSLSPMRHEQYF. CDR3 nucleotide sequence: TGTGCCAGCAGTTTATCCCCAATGCGTCACGAGCAGTACTTC.